This T cell receptor (beta chain) was retrieved from a study of response to subunit inactivated influenza vaccine. Overall study findings and caveats: Authors suggested seasonal influenza vaccinations each recruit few new T cells.

There are a few counts of this clonotype. Its target is unknown. TCRdb recomputed calls from the RT-PCR reads with MiXCR, one row per CDR3 protein. Here the sample spans more than 200,000 distinct CDR3 sequences, 9.5% to 15% being singletons. This material consisted of non-naive T cells sorted from PBMCs, taken 14 days before vaccination. The TCR was taken from a man aged 50-59 years who received an inactivated influenza vaccine.

The CDR3 loop reads CAISSPRGGNTEAFF. The CDR3 DNA is TGTGCCATCAGCAGCCCCAGGGGCGGGAACACTGAAGCTTTCTTT. The rearrangement joins TRBV10-3 to TRBJ1-1, with D perhaps matching TRBD1 (6 bases). Germline CDR1 and CDR2: ENHRY and SYGVKD. Trimming took off 6 bases at V and 1 base at J, with 15 bases between the two ends. CDR3 length equals 15 residues.